The 15 T cell receptor beta chains presented below share a single source sample, sequenced in a study of T cell changes during pregnancy in multiple sclerosis (dated by TCRdb to between 2018 and 2021). Library construction relied on the immunoSEQ multiplex PCR assay. TCRdb stores this immuneACCESS table with in-frame sequences only. Part of the clones is absent; in the studies checked, under half of the shortfall reflects unresolved V genes, and no reason is known for the rest. This sample is represented by about 93,000 clones; roughly 91% of them were singletons. The ten top clones hold about 1.7% of the sample. The sequencing here drew on peripheral blood, taken after pregnancy. These receptors were taken from a female donor in good health, enrolled as a control in a pregnancy study.

This clone is a singleton in its sample. The chain employs TRBV18 and TRBJ2-2, with D maybe TRBD1 (6 bases). The germline V gene has CDR1 KGHSH and CDR2 LQKENI. The CDR3 loop spans 16 amino acids. Trimming took 5 bases from V and 0 from J, leaving 13 bases between them. The CDR3 here is CASSDRPPTNTGELFF. The DNA of the CDR3 is TGTGCCAGCTCAGACAGGCCCCCTACGAACACCGGGGAGCTGTTTTTT.

V gene TRBV7-2 combines with J gene TRBJ2-1; unclear D gene. This CDR3 comprises 15 residues. V was pared by 3 bases and J by 4 bases, with 13 bases between. CDR1 SGHTA and CDR2 FQGNSA come from the germline V gene. The DNA of the CDR3 is TGTGCCAGCAGCTTGTGGGCAACAGAGTACAATGAGCAGTTCTTC. Its translation: CASSLWATEYNEQFF.

The gene calls are TRBV2 and TRBJ2-1; 9 nucleotides agree with TRBD2. The V segment lost 8 bases and the J segment 7 bases; nucleotides outside the gene matches: 6. The CDR3 is 13 residues long. Per the germline V gene, CDR1 is SNHLY and CDR2 is FYNNEI. The CDR3 sequence: CASAGGPWNEQFF. The CDR3 DNA sequence: TGTGCCAGCGCGGGGGGGCCGTGGAATGAGCAGTTCTTC.

The rearrangement joins TRBV28 to TRBJ2-7; perhaps TRBD2 as D (6 bases). Germline values: CDR1 MDHEN, CDR2 SYDVKM. The CDR3 runs to 14 residues. Between the trimmed V and J ends, which lost 5 bases and 2 bases, there was a span of 13 bases. In nucleotides, the CDR3 is TGTGCCAGCAGTAGCGGGCAATCGGCCTACGAGCAGTACTTC. Its translation is CASSSGQSAYEQYF. The full variable domain, rest sourced from reference TRBV28 and TRBJ2-7, is DVKVTQSSRYLVKRTGEKVFLECVQDMDHENMFWYRQDPGLGLRLIYFSYDVKMKEKGDIPEGYSVSREKKERFSLILESASTNQTSMYLCASSSGQSAYEQYFGPGTRLTVT.

The genes are TRBV7-3 and TRBJ2-3; TRBD2 might be the D (6 bases). V gave up 4 bases and J gave up 6 bases, with 20 bases separating them. The germline V gene encodes CDR1 SGHTA and CDR2 FQGTGA. The CDR3 has 16 amino acids. This CDR3 is CASSSAGSGGSDTQYF. In nucleotides, the CDR3 is TGTGCCAGCAGCTCCGCGGGATCAGGAGGGTCGGATACGCAGTATTTT.

The genes are TRBV4-3 and TRBJ2-5, with D perhaps matching TRBD2 (6 bases). V lost 0 bases to trimming and J lost 4 bases, with 15 bases between them. CDR3 length: 16 residues. Germline CDR1 is LGHNA and CDR2 is YSLEER. The CDR3 DNA sequence: TGCGCCAGCAGCCAAGATTACGGCGGGAACGGAGAGACCCAGTACTTC. Translated: CASSQDYGGNGETQYF.

V usage is TRBV4-3 and J usage is TRBJ2-2, with D maybe TRBD2 (7 bases). There are 17 residues in the CDR3. Trimming took 5 bases from V and 3 from J, leaving 19 bases between them. Germline assignment: CDR1 LGHNA and CDR2 YSLEER. CDR3 region: CASSEVAMRGHTGELFF. CDR3 sequence (DNA): TGCGCCAGCAGCGAAGTAGCTATGCGGGGGCACACCGGGGAGCTGTTTTTT.

This chain uses TRBV4-3 with TRBJ1-6; no reliable D call. V lost 2 bases and J 0 bases, leaving 20 bases between the germline ends. CDR3 length equals 20 residues. The germline gives CDR1 LGHNA, CDR2 YSLEER. The CDR3 nucleotides are TGCGCCAGCAGCCAATCCCTGGGGTACTGGGAGAGCTCCTATAATTCACCCCTCCACTTT. Protein sequence: CASSQSLGYWESSYNSPLHF.

The chain employs TRBV15 and TRBJ1-6, with TRBD1 as a possible D gene (5 bases). The CDR3 runs to 15 residues. Trimming cost V 4 bases and J 14 bases, with 21 bases left between them. From germline, CDR1 is LNHNV and CDR2 YYDKDF (reference sequence). CDR3 in DNA: TGTGCCACCAGCACCGCCGGGCCCGGGGGTCCGGCCCTCCACTTT. This encodes CATSTAGPGGPALHF.

The chain carries TRBV18 and TRBJ1-1; 7 bases map to TRBD1. The CDR3 is made up of 15 amino acids. V shed 3 bases, J shed 6 bases, and the junction held 10 bases outside the gene matches. Per the germline V gene, CDR1 is KGHSH and CDR2 is LQKENI. CDR3 nucleotide sequence: TGTGCCAGCTCACCCCTCGGGGTGAGGGGGCCTGAAGCTTTCTTT. Protein product: CASSPLGVRGPEAFF.

This chain uses TRBV5-6 with TRBJ1-2, with TRBD1 as a possible D gene (5 bases). This CDR3 has 14 residues. Trimming cost V 0 bases and J 3 bases, with 9 bases left between them. Germline V gene data show CDR1 as SGHDT and CDR2 as YYEEEE. The CDR3 region is CASSLEQAYYGYTF. The DNA for the CDR3 is TGTGCCAGCAGCTTGGAACAGGCCTACTATGGCTACACCTTC.

The rearrangement joins TRBV5-1 to TRBJ2-2; 9 bases are a match to TRBD2. Germline loops: CDR1 SGHRS, CDR2 YFSETQ. V lost 0 bases, J lost 4 bases, and 4 bases stayed unmatched. The CDR3 is made up of 16 amino acids. Here the CDR3 reads CASSLVAGVPTGELFF. The CDR3 region has the DNA TGCGCCAGCAGCTTGGTAGCGGGGGTACCCACCGGGGAGCTGTTTTTT.

On this clone itself: The sample contains more than one DNA sequence encoding this CDR3. The chain is built from TRBV13 and TRBJ2-7; D is unclear. The CDR3 totals 11 residues. V was pared by 4 bases and J by 3 bases, with 4 bases between. Germline V lookup: CDR1 PRHDT, CDR2 FYEKMQ (reference sequence). The CDR3 DNA sequence: TGTGCCAGCAGCTCTTACTACGAGCAGTACTTC. Residues: CASSSYYEQYF.

CDR3 amino acids: CASSRGQGSYNEQFF. For the CDR3, the DNA is TGTGCCAGCAGCCGGGGACAGGGGAGCTACAATGAGCAGTTCTTC. This chain connects TRBV5-6 to TRBJ2-1; TRBD1 matches 10 bases. Germline assignment: CDR1 SGHDT and CDR2 YYEEEE. The CDR3 has 15 residues. Trimming took 4 bases from V and 3 from J; bases not matched to a gene: 4.

The V and J genes are TRBV13 and TRBJ2-3; 10 bases are a match to TRBD2. Germline V CDR1 and CDR2: PRHDT, FYEKMQ (reference sequence). The CDR3 has 17 residues. V shed 2 bases and J 1 base; nucleotides not matched to a gene: 6. CDR3 sequence reads: CASSLYGTSVGTDTQYF. The CDR3 DNA follows: TGTGCCAGCAGCTTATATGGGACTAGCGTTGGCACAGATACGCAGTATTTT.